This T cell receptor beta chain was sequenced during a study of blood T cell repertoires in COVID-19. About the study: The origin of the acute and convalescent COVID-19 samples was the United States, Italy and Spain. T cells, B-cell-depleted T cells, or PBMCs provided the cDNA or gDNA that served as material.

This table comes from immunoSEQ multiplex PCR, and its TCRdb copy is limited to in-frame clones, with some not included. The table lists approximately 40,000 clones, about 81% of them singletons. The CDR3 has 14 residues. Trimming removed 5 bases at V and 3 bases at J, with 13 bases between. CDR1 is SQVTM and CDR2 is ANQGSEA in the germline V gene. Sample: peripheral blood. This chain connects TRBV29-1 to TRBJ2-2, with a weak D call TRBD1 (6 bases). The receptor was derived from a human donor in a cohort sampled during active COVID-19. The CDR3 is CSVRGQGHTGELFF. Here the CDR3 DNA reads TGCAGCGTTCGAGGTCAGGGGCACACCGGGGAGCTGTTTTTT.